These 21 T cell receptor beta chains came from one sample sequenced in a study of high-grade serous ovarian cancer treatment subgroups. Tumor samples were taken before definitive surgery or chemotherapy. Generated by immunoSEQ multiplex PCR, the TCRdb table keeps only in-frame clones and is missing some. The sample includes roughly 2,000 clones, approximately 71% of them seen just once. Sequenced input: tumor tissue. These receptors originate from a human donor with high-grade serous ovarian cancer.

This clone was counted between two and nine times. The chain joins TRBV7-6 to TRBJ2-7, with D unresolved. The V end was cut by 4 bases, the J end by 6 bases, with 10 bases between. The CDR3 consists of 12 residues. CDR1 and CDR2 (germline): SGHVS, FNYEAQ. The CDR3 DNA sequence: TGTGCCAGCAGCTCCTCCACTCCCGAGCAGTACTTC. Its protein is CASSSSTPEQYF.

The chain recombines TRBV11-3 with TRBJ2-1, with 7 bases fitting TRBD2. This CDR3 region has 15 residues. The germline V gene has CDR1 SGHNT and CDR2 YENEEA. The ends lost 2 bases at V and 3 bases at J; junction bases unmatched: 4. The DNA for the CDR3 is TGTGCCAGCAGCTTATCCGGGACTAACTACAATGAGCAGTTCTTC. It encodes CASSLSGTNYNEQFF.

This clone occurred a few times. This sequence joins TRBV30 and TRBJ1-4, with 7 bases that match TRBD1. The germline V gene has CDR1 GTSNPN and CDR2 SVGIG (reference sequence). V shed 4 bases, J shed 6 bases, and the junction held 5 bases outside the gene matches. This CDR3 region has 13 residues. The CDR3 DNA reads TGTGCCTGGACGGGGACAGAGCATGAAAAACTGTTTTTT. Translation gives CAWTGTEHEKLFF.

This clone was counted a few times. This chain uses TRBV7-2 with TRBJ1-1; 9 bases agree with TRBD1. Germline lookup yields CDR1 SGHTA and CDR2 FQGNSA. This CDR3 region has 15 residues. Trimming took 5 bases from V and 4 from J; bases not matched to a gene: 8. CDR3 protein: CASSPRTGAVTEAFF. CDR3 in DNA: TGTGCCAGCAGCCCAAGGACAGGGGCGGTCACTGAAGCTTTCTTT. Supplemented by reference TRBV7-2 and TRBJ1-1, the full variable domain reads GAGVSQSPSNKVTEKGKDVELRCDPISGHTALYWYRQSLGQGLEFLIYFQGNSAPDKSGLPSDRFSAERTGGSVSTLTIQRTQQEDSAVYLCASSPRTGAVTEAFFGQGTRLTVV.

This clone came up a few times. The chain joins TRBV4-3 to TRBJ1-1; D possibly corresponds to TRBD1 (5 bases). Per the germline V gene, CDR1 is LGHNA and CDR2 is YSLEER. The CDR3 covers 15 residues. Trimming pared 0 bases from V and 0 bases from J, leaving 8 bases between. The CDR3 DNA is TGCGCCAGCAGCCAAGATCAGGGAGTGAACACTGAAGCTTTCTTT. Translation gives CASSQDQGVNTEAFF.

This chain links TRBV12-5 with TRBJ2-6; tentative D call: TRBD1 (6 bases). The V end was cut by 2 bases, the J end by 2 bases, with 13 bases between. Germline values: CDR1 LGHNT, CDR2 FRNRAP. The CDR3 has 17 residues. The CDR3 spells CASGLPGTNTGANVLTF. As DNA, the CDR3 is TGTGCTAGTGGTTTGCCCGGGACAAACACTGGGGCCAACGTCCTGACTTTC.

The rearrangement links TRBV7-9 to TRBJ1-1; TRBD1 aligns across 8 bases. Germline lookup yields CDR1 SEHNR and CDR2 FQNEAQ (reference sequence). V gave up 5 bases and J gave up 4 bases; unmatched junction bases: 3. The CDR3 extends over 13 amino acids. Here the CDR3 reads CASSLDRGTEAFF. In DNA, the CDR3 is TGTGCCAGCAGCCTAGACAGGGGCACTGAAGCTTTCTTT.

There are a few counts of this clone. The gene calls are TRBV5-4 and TRBJ2-6; D possibly corresponds to TRBD1 (6 bases). Trimming left V 0 bases short and J 0 bases short, with 13 bases between. Germline lookup yields CDR1 SGHNT and CDR2 YYREEE (reference sequence). The CDR3 is 18 amino acids. Here the CDR3 DNA reads TGTGCCAGCAGCTTGGGTGGGGCAGGGGTCTCTGGGGCCAACGTCCTGACTTTC. Translating it yields CASSLGGAGVSGANVLTF.

The chain employs TRBV6-5 and TRBJ1-2; a possible D gene is TRBD1 (6 bases). This CDR3 comprises 15 residues. Germline assignment: CDR1 MNHEY and CDR2 SVGAGI. Trimming removed 4 bases at V and 4 bases at J, with 16 bases between. The chain's CDR3 is CASSWGAGSAYGYTF. The CDR3 DNA reads TGTGCCAGCAGTTGGGGGGCAGGGAGCGCCTATGGCTACACCTTC.

The genes are TRBV6-1 and TRBJ1-2; TRBD1 might be the D (5 bases). V was trimmed by 7 bases and J by 3 bases, leaving 18 bases between them. CDR3 size: 15 residues. Germline V gene data show CDR1 as MNHNS and CDR2 as SASEGT. CDR3 region: CASTIFQGGDYGYTF. The DNA of the CDR3 is TGTGCCAGCACCATATTCCAGGGTGGTGACTATGGCTACACCTTC.

The chain has TRBV7-2 and TRBJ2-1; 10 bases fit TRBD2. V lost 5 bases, J lost 0 bases, and 4 bases stayed unmatched. CDR3 length: 16 amino acids. CDR1 is SGHTA, CDR2 FQGNSA, per germline. The CDR3: CASSPLAGGSYNEQFF. The CDR3 coding sequence is TGTGCCAGCAGCCCCTTAGCGGGGGGCTCCTACAATGAGCAGTTCTTC. Combining the CDR3 with reference TRBV7-2 and TRBJ2-1 gives the whole variable domain GAGVSQSPSNKVTEKGKDVELRCDPISGHTALYWYRQSLGQGLEFLIYFQGNSAPDKSGLPSDRFSAERTGGSVSTLTIQRTQQEDSAVYLCASSPLAGGSYNEQFFGPGTRLTVL.

The gene calls are TRBV2 and TRBJ1-2; D remains ambiguous. The CDR3 consists of 13 residues. Germline loops: CDR1 SNHLY, CDR2 FYNNEI. V was pared by 4 bases and J by 0 bases, with 6 bases between. Here the CDR3 reads CASSVGPNYGYTF. The CDR3 nucleotides read TGTGCCAGCAGTGTCGGGCCTAACTATGGCTACACCTTC.

This clone was seen a few times. V is TRBV7-9 and J is TRBJ1-2; the match to TRBD1 covers 9 bases. Germline V gene data show CDR1 as SEHNR and CDR2 as FQNEAQ (reference sequence). Trimming at V came to 3 bases and at J to 7 bases, leaving 9 bases not matched to a gene. There are 15 residues in the CDR3. Written as DNA, the CDR3 is TGTGCCAGCAGCTTGCGGGACAGGGTATATTCTGGCTACACCTTC. Amino acids: CASSLRDRVYSGYTF.

The chain recombines TRBV27 with TRBJ2-1; D remains unclear. Deletions cut 5 bases from V and 7 bases from J, with 9 bases between. Germline CDR1 is MNHEY and CDR2 is SMNVEV (reference sequence). This CDR3 has 12 residues. The CDR3 nucleotides are TGTGCCAGCAGTGTGATAGGTAATGAGCAGTTCTTC. Translation: CASSVIGNEQFF.

The chain recombines TRBV2 with TRBJ1-6, with 8 positions matching TRBD1. The germline V gene has CDR1 SNHLY and CDR2 FYNNEI. The CDR3 totals 15 residues. V gave up 2 bases and J gave up 8 bases; unmatched junction bases: 5. As DNA, the CDR3 is TGTGCCAGCAGTGAAACCAGGGGGCGCTATTCACCCCTCCACTTT. Translating it yields CASSETRGRYSPLHF.

The chain has TRBV11-3 and TRBJ2-1; D is perhaps TRBD1 or TRBD2 (5 bases each). Germline CDR1 is SGHNT and CDR2 is YENEEA. This CDR3 region has 16 residues. The V gene lost 4 bases and the J gene lost 3 bases, with 16 bases spanning the gap. The CDR3 DNA reads as TGTGCCAGCAGCTCGGGAAGGATTGGGGGCTACAATGAGCAGTTCTTC. Protein product: CASSSGRIGGYNEQFF.

The rearrangement joins TRBV9 to TRBJ2-4; TRBD1 aligns across 9 bases. The germline V gene has CDR1 SGDLS and CDR2 YYNGEE. V lost 3 bases to trimming and J lost 1 base; unmatched junction nucleotides: 5. This CDR3 contains 16 residues. CDR3 bases: TGTGCCAGCAGCGCCGGACAGGGGAGGGCCAAAAACATTCAGTACTTC. It translates to CASSAGQGRAKNIQYF.

The chain recombines TRBV2 with TRBJ1-1, with TRBD1 identical over 9 bases. J lost 1 base, V lost 0 bases, and 6 bases had no gene match. Per the germline V gene, CDR1 is SNHLY and CDR2 is FYNNEI. The CDR3 runs 17 residues. CDR3 sequence (DNA): TGTGCCAGCAGTGAAGCTAATGGACAGGGGAGGAACACTGAAGCTTTCTTT. It encodes CASSEANGQGRNTEAFF.

There are a few counts of this clone. The rearrangement uses TRBV4-1 and TRBJ1-1; D remains unclear. From germline, CDR1 is MGHRA and CDR2 YSYEKL. V shed 0 bases and J shed 1 base, with 9 bases lying between them. CDR3 length: 15 amino acids. The CDR3: CASSQEDPGNTEAFF. CDR3 DNA sequence: TGCGCCAGCAGCCAAGAGGATCCCGGGAACACTGAAGCTTTCTTT.

This rearrangement joins TRBV5-1 to TRBJ2-7; 9 bases are a match to TRBD1. Germline CDR1 reads SGHRS; CDR2 reads YFSETQ. The CDR3 sequence is 15 residues long. With 0 bases clipped from V and 6 bases from J, the junction kept 7 bases outside the gene matches. CDR3 in DNA: TGCGCCAGCAGCTTGGAAGGGGACAGGGCTTCCGAGCAGTACTTC. Amino acids: CASSLEGDRASEQYF.

V gene TRBV27 combines with J gene TRBJ2-3, with 7 positions matching TRBD2. Looked up from germline, CDR1 is MNHEY and CDR2 is SMNVEV (reference sequence). The trim removed 6 bases at V and 2 bases at J, leaving 8 bases unmatched. CDR3 length: 15 amino acids. CDR3 DNA sequence: TGTGCCAGCAGGAAACCTAGCGGAGACACAGATACGCAGTATTTT. This codes for CASRKPSGDTDTQYF.